The 5 T cell receptor beta chains presented below share a single source sample, sequenced in a study of CD8+ T cells in alopecia areata. Treatment given: oral pan-JAK inhibitor, 5-10 mg twice daily. Sequencing templates came from extracted RNA that was reverse transcribed into cDNA. Generated by immunoSEQ multiplex PCR, the TCRdb table keeps only in-frame clones and is missing some. Of roughly 190,000 clones in the sample, 55% to 70% were seen once. This material consisted of CD4+ T cells sorted from blood, taken at week 4, from a patient treated with tofacitinib. The receptors stem from a human donor with alopecia areata.

The chain recombines TRBV30 with TRBJ2-1; TRBD2 is a possible D gene (6 bases). The V gene's germline CDR1 is GTSNPN and CDR2 SVGIG (reference sequence). V was cut by 8 bases and J by 4 bases, with 18 bases left in between. The CDR3 extends over 14 amino acids. The CDR3 loop is CARNSGPRYNEQFF. The CDR3 DNA sequence: TGTGCCAGAAACAGCGGGCCTCGGTACAATGAGCAGTTCTTC.

CDR3 sequence reads: CASSAQTLPTEAFF. As DNA, the CDR3 is TGTGCCAGCAGCGCCCAGACACTTCCCACTGAAGCTTTCTTT. The chain has TRBV9 and TRBJ1-1; D call uncertain. The CDR3 extends over 14 amino acids. Germline CDR1 and CDR2: SGDLS and YYNGEE. V was cut by 3 bases and J by 4 bases, with 13 bases left in between. Complete variable domain (other parts from reference TRBV9 and TRBJ1-1): DSGVTQTPKHLITATGQRVTLRCSPRSGDLSVYWYQQSLDQGLQFLIQYYNGEERAKGNILERFSAQQFPDLHSELNLSSLELGDSALYFCASSAQTLPTEAFFGQGTRLTVV.

The rearrangement uses TRBV29-1 and TRBJ1-1; D may be TRBD1 (5 bases). V shed 7 bases and J shed 4 bases, with 13 bases lying between them. The CDR3 sequence is 12 residues long. Germline V gene data show CDR1 as SQVTM and CDR2 as ANQGSEA. The CDR3 loop is CSAVGGTTEAFF. In nucleotides, the CDR3 is TGCAGCGCCGTAGGAGGGACCACTGAAGCTTTCTTT. Together with reference TRBV29-1 and TRBJ1-1, the CDR3 gives the full variable domain: SAVISQKPSRDICQRGTSLTIQCQVDSQVTMMFWYRQQPGQSLTLIATANQGSEATYESGFVIDKFPISRPNLTFSTLTVSNMSPEDSSIYLCSAVGGTTEAFFGQGTRLTVV.

J is TRBJ2-1 and V is TRBV5-1, with 12 positions matching TRBD2. This CDR3 has 17 residues. CDR1 is SGHRS and CDR2 is YFSETQ in the germline V gene. V was clipped by 0 bases and J by 4 bases; unmatched bases: 5. The CDR3 loop is CASSLVTSGGPYNEQFF. The CDR3 DNA sequence: TGCGCCAGCAGCTTGGTGACTAGCGGGGGACCGTACAATGAGCAGTTCTTC. Full variable domain (outside the CDR3, taken from reference TRBV5-1 and TRBJ2-1): KAGVTQTPRYLIKTRGQQVTLSCSPISGHRSVSWYQQTPGQGLQFLFEYFSETQRNKGNFPGRFSGRQFSNSRSEMNVSTLELGDSALYLCASSLVTSGGPYNEQFFGPGTRLTVL.

Turning to this clone: At the DNA level, this CDR3 is encoded by other sequences in the same sample as well. J is TRBJ2-7 and V is TRBV29-1, with D unclear. Per germline, CDR1 SQVTM and CDR2 ANQGSEA. Trimming left V 4 bases short and J 7 bases short, with 17 bases between. This CDR3 has 13 residues. This CDR3 is CSVGHEPGSEQYF. The DNA for the CDR3 is TGCAGCGTTGGGCACGAACCAGGAAGTGAGCAGTACTTC.